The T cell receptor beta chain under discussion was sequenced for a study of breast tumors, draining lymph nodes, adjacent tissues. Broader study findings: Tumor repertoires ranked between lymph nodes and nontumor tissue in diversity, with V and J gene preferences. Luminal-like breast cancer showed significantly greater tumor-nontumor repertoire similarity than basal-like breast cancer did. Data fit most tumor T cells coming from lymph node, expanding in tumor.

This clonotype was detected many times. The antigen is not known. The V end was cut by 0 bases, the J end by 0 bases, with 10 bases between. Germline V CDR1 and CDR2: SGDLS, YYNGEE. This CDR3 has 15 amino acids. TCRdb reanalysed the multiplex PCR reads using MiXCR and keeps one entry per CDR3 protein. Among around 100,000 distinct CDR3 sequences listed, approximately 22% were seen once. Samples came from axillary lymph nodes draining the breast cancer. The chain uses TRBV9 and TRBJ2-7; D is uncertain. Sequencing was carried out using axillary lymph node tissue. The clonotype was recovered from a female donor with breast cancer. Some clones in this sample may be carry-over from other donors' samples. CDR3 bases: TGTGCCAGCAGCGTAGAAGGCTCCTACTCCTACGAGCAGTACTTC. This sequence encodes CASSVEGSYSYEQYF. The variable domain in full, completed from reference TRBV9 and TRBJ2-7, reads DSGVTQTPKHLITATGQRVTLRCSPRSGDLSVYWYQQSLDQGLQFLIQYYNGEERAKGNILERFSAQQFPDLHSELNLSSLELGDSALYFCASSVEGSYSYEQYFGPGTRLTVT.